This TCR beta chain was documented in a study of control samples from healthy donors and cancer patients. Clones were read by immunoSEQ multiplex PCR, and TCRdb kept only the in-frame ones, dropping some. The table lists more than 95,000 clones, roughly nine tenths of them singletons. The CDR3 totals 13 residues. The V gene's germline CDR1 is MNHEY and CDR2 SVGAGI. Trimming removed 8 bases at V and 0 bases at J, with 10 bases between. Sequenced: PBMCs. The sequence was collected from a woman between 45 and 65 years old with colorectal cancer. This sequence joins TRBV6-5 and TRBJ1-1, with D unresolved. CDR3 residues: CASPQAMNTEAFF. The CDR3 nucleotides are TGTGCCAGCCCGCAAGCCATGAACACTGAAGCTTTCTTT.